This T cell receptor (beta chain) was observed in a study of T-cell memory formation after mild COVID-19 (dated by TCRdb to the early 2020s). Background on the whole study: Most TCR sequence clusters were specific to one of the two donors. The cohort comprised two young, previously healthy adult volunteers, one female and one male. T-cell clones expanding and contracting after mild COVID-19 in a couple of donors were tracked by longitudinal TCRalpha and TCRbeta repertoire sequencing. The investigation overall reported the following: Only a couple of mild cases were covered by the study, and larger cohorts that include severe cases with pre-infection samples were considered necessary. The detection of some responding clones in pre-infection memory suggests that pre-existing cross-reactive memory T cells joined the SARS-CoV-2 response. Contracting CD4+ clones turned up mainly in the CM and EM memory subsets, whereas EMRA was where CD8+ clones were enriched. Clones that contracted from day 15 to 85 showed balanced CD4/CD8 phenotypes, whereas a second wave of clones that expanded from day 15 to 37 leaned towards CD4+. The second-wave clones that peaked on day 37 were not confirmed to be SARS-CoV-2 specific.

The germline V gene (reference sequence) sets CDR1 to SEHNR and CDR2 to FQNEAQ. Trimming at the junction amounts to 8 bases on V and 4 bases on J, and the germline ends lie 14 bases apart. The CDR3, cysteine through phenylalanine, is 13 amino acids long. The sequence is cut down to CDR3 DNA, 39 bases in frame from base 1. The data were produced on an Illumina NovaSeq 6000. Using 5'RACE with constant-segment primers, TCRalpha and TCRbeta cDNA libraries were constructed, with sample barcodes and unique molecular identifiers added in the process. Trizol reagent was used to extract RNA from every sample. Libraries were amplified in two PCR steps, with a second sample barcode and Illumina TruSeq adapters added in the second step. The libraries were sequenced on an Illumina NovaSeq using 2 x 150 bp paired-end reads. The authors' analysis ran thus. Reads were demultiplexed and collapsed into UMI-guided consensus sequences with migec v1.2.7. Using mixcr v2.1.11, UMI consensuses were aligned to TRA and TRB V and J templates and then assembled into clonotypes. Expanded or contracted clonotypes were those called significant by both edgeR and NoisET, with noise models trained on biological replicates. For edgeR calls, the thresholds were a false discovery rate-adjusted p below 0.01 and a log2 fold-change of 1. As an exploratory analysis of dynamics, max-normalized trajectories of the 1000 most abundant clonotypes were examined with PCA combined with hierarchical clustering. Separately sequenced CD4+ and CD8+ repertoires were used to assign a CD4 or CD8 phenotype to each responding clone. Using fastp at Q25 and MiXCR, TCRdb reprocessed the public reads and kept productive beta chains. Every entry covers one CDR3 protein and lists the most common genes and DNA from its rows. The V and J calls here are based on TCRdb, not the publication. The sample yields 250,000 to 350,000 distinct CDR3 sequences; roughly 16% were counted once. Jointly, the top ten make up roughly 24% of the sample.

This clonotype was counted ten times or more. It has no known antigen specificity. Per-base qualities were not stored, and no clone one base away is much larger. Ficoll-Paque density gradient centrifugation was the method used to isolate PBMCs. The sequence was collected from a man aged 18-30 years who had mild COVID-19 (a few samples of this study predate the infection). The sample titles of this study are shuffled in the database, so cell type and time point are left out; the donor was told from shared clones. Sequenced input: PBMCs or a T cell subset sorted from them (not recorded which). The chain employs TRBV7-9 and TRBJ1-1; tentative D gene TRBD1, with 5 bases matching. The sequenced DNA is TGTGCCAGCTCTGGGGAGGGGATCACTGAAGCTTTCTTT. The encoded protein is CASSGEGITEAFF.